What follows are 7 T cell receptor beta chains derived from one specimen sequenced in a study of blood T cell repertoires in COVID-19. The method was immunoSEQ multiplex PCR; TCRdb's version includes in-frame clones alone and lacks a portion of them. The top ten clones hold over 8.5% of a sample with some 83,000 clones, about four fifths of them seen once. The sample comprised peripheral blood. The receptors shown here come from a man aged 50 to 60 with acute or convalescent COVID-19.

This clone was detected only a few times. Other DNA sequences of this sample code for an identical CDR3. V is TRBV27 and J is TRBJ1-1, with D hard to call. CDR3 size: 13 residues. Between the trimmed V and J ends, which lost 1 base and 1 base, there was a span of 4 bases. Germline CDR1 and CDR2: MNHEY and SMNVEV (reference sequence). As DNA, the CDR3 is TGTGCCAGCAGTTTATATCGGAACACTGAAGCTTTCTTT. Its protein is CASSLYRNTEAFF.

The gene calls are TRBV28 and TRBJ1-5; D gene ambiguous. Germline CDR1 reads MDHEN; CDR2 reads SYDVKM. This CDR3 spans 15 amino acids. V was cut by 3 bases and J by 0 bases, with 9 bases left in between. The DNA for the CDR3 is TGTGCCAGCAGTTTTGTGGCAAATAGCAATCAGCCCCAGCATTTT. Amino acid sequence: CASSFVANSNQPQHF.

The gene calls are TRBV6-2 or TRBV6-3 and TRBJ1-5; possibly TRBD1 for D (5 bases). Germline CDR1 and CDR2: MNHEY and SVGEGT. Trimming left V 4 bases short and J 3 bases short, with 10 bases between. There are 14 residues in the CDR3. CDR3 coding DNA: TGTGCCAGCAGTTCAGGGTTGCCCAATCAGCCCCAGCATTTT. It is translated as CASSSGLPNQPQHF.

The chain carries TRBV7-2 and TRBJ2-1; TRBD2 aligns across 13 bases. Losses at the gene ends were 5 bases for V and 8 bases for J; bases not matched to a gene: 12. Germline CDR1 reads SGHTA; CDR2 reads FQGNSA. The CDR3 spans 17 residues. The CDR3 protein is CASSSRLAGGLTHEQFF. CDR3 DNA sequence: TGTGCCAGCAGCAGCAGACTAGCGGGGGGACTTACTCATGAGCAGTTCTTC.

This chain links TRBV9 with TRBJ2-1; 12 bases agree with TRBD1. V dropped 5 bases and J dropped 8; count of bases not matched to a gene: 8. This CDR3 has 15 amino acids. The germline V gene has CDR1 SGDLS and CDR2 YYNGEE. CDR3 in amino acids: CASSLGTGGGYEQFF. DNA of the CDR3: TGTGCCAGCAGTCTAGGGACAGGGGGCGGCTATGAGCAGTTCTTC.

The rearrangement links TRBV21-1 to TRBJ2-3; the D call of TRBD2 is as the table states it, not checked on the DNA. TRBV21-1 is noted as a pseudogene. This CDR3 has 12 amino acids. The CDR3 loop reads CASSKALSGQYF. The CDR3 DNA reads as TGTGCCAGCAGCAAAGCGCTTTCCGGGCAGTATTTT.

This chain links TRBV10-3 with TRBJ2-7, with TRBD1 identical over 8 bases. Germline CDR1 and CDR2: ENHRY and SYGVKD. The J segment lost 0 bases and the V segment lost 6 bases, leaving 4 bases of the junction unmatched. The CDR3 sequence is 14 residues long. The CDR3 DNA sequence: TGTGCCATCAGAAGACAGGGGAGCTCCTACGAGCAGTACTTC. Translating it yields CAIRRQGSSYEQYF.